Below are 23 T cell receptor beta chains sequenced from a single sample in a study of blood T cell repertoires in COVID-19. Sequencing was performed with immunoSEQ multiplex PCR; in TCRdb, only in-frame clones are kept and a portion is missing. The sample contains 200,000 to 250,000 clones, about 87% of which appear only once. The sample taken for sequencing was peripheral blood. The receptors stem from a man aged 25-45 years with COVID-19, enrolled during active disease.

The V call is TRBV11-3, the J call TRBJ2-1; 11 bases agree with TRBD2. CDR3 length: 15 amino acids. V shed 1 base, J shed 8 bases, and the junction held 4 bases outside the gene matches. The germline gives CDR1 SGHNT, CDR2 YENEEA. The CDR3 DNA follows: TGTGCCAGCAGCTTAGCTGAGACTAGCGGGGATGAGCAGTTCTTC. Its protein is CASSLAETSGDEQFF. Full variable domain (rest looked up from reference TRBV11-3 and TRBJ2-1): EAGVVQSPRYKIIEKKQPVAFWCNPISGHNTLYWYLQNLGQGPELLIRYENEEAVDDSQLPKDRFSAERLKGVDSTLKIQPAELGDSAVYLCASSLAETSGDEQFFGPGTRLTVL.

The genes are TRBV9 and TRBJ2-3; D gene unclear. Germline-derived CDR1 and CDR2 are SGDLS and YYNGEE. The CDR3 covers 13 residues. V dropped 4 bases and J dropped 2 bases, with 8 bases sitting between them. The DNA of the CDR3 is TGTGCCAGCAGCTCCCACTACACAGATACGCAGTATTTT. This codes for CASSSHYTDTQYF.

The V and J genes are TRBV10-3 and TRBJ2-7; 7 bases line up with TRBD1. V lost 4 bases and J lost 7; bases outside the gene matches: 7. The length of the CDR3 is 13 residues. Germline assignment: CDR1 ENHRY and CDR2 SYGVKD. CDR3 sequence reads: CAISGMRGPEQYF. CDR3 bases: TGTGCCATCAGTGGTATGAGGGGGCCGGAGCAGTACTTC.

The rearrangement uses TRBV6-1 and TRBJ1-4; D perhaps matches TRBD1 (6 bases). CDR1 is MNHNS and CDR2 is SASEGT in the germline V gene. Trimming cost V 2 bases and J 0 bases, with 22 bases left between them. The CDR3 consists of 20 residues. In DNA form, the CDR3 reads TGTGCCAGCAGTGAAACGTTGACAGGTACCCTATATGCAACTAATGAAAAACTGTTTTTT. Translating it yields CASSETLTGTLYATNEKLFF.

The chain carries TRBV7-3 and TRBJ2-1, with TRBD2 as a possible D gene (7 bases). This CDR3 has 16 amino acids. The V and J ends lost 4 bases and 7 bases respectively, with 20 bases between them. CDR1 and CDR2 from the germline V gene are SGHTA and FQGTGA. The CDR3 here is CASSSRRGAGINEQFF. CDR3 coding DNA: TGTGCCAGCAGCTCACGCCGGGGGGCGGGTATAAATGAGCAGTTCTTC.

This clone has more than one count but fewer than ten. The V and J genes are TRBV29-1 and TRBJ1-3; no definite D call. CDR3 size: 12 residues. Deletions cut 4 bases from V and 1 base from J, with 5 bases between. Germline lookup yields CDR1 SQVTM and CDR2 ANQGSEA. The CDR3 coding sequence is TGCAGCGTTGCCAGGTCTGGAAACACCATATATTTT. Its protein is CSVARSGNTIYF.

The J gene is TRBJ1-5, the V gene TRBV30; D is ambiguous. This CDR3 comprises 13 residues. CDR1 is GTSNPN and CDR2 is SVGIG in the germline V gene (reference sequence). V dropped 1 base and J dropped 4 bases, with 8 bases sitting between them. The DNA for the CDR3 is TGTGCCTGGAGTGGCAGTTCAAATCAGCCCCAGCATTTT. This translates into CAWSGSSNQPQHF.

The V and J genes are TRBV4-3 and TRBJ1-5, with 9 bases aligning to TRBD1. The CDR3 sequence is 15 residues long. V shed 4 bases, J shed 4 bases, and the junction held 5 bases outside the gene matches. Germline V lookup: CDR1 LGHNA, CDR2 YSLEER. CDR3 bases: TGCGCCAGCAGCCCGCGGACAGGGGATAATCAGCCCCAGCATTTT. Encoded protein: CASSPRTGDNQPQHF.

Here the CDR3 reads CASSPQGPANTEAFF. In DNA, the CDR3 is TGTGCCAGCTCACCCCAGGGCCCGGCAAACACTGAAGCTTTCTTT. The chain has TRBV18 and TRBJ1-1; TRBD1 is a possible D gene (5 bases). The CDR3 totals 15 residues. Germline V gene sequence: CDR1 KGHSH, CDR2 LQKENI. V shed 3 bases and J shed 2 bases, with 13 bases lying between them.

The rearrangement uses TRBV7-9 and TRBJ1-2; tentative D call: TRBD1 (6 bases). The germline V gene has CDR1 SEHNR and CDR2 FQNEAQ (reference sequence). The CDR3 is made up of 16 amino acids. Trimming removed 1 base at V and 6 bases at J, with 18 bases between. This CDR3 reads CASSLEPGAPTDGYTF. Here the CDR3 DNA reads TGTGCCAGCAGCTTAGAACCAGGGGCCCCCACCGATGGCTACACCTTC.

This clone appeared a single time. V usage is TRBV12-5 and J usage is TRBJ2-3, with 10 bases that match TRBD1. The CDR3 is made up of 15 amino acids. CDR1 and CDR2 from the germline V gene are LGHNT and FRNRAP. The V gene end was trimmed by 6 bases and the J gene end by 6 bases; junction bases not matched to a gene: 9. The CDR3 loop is CASGQGQGGSDTQYF. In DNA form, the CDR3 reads TGTGCTAGTGGCCAAGGACAGGGGGGCTCTGATACGCAGTATTTT.

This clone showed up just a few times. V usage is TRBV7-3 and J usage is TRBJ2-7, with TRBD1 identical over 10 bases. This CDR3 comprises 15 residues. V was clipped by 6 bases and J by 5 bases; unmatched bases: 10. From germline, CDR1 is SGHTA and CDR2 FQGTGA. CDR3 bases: TGTGCCAGCAGTTTAGGGACAGGGGTATTCGACGAGCAGTACTTC. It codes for CASSLGTGVFDEQYF.

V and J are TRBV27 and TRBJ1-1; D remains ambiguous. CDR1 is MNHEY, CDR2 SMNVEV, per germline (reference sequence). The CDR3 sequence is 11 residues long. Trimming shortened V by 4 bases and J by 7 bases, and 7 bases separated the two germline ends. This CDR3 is CASSSLNEAFF. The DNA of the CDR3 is TGTGCCAGCAGTTCCTTAAATGAAGCTTTCTTT.

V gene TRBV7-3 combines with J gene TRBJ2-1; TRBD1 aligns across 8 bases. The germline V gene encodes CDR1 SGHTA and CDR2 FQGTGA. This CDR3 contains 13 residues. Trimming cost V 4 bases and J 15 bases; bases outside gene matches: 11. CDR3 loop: CASSSSPQGVGFF. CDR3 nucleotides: TGTGCCAGCAGCTCATCACCACAGGGGGTGGGGTTCTTC.

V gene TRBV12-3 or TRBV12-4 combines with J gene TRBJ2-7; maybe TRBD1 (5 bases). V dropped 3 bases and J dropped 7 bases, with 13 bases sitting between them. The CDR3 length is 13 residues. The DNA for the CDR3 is TGTGCCAGCAGTTTTGCCAGGGTAGGAGAGCAGTACTTC. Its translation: CASSFARVGEQYF.

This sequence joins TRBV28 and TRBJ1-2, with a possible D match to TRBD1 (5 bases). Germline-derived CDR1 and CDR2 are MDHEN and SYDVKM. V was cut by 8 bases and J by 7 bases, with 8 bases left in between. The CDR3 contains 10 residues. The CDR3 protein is CASFRVGYTF. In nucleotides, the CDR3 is TGTGCCAGCTTCAGGGTTGGCTACACCTTC.

CDR3 sequence reads: CASSSLGTSVAYEQYF. The CDR3 bases are TGTGCCAGCAGTTCCCTCGGGACTAGCGTGGCCTACGAGCAGTACTTC. The chain combines TRBV28 with TRBJ2-7, with TRBD2 matching over 10 bases. J lost 2 bases, V lost 4 bases, and 8 bases had no gene match. The CDR3 has 16 amino acids. In germline, CDR1 is MDHEN, CDR2 SYDVKM.

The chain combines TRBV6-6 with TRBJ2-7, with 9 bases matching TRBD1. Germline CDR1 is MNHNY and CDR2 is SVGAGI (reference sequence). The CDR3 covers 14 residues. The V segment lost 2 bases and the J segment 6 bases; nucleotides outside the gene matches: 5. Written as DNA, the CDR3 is TGTGCCAGCAGTTACCTGACAGGGGGAGGCGAGCAGTACTTC. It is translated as CASSYLTGGGEQYF.

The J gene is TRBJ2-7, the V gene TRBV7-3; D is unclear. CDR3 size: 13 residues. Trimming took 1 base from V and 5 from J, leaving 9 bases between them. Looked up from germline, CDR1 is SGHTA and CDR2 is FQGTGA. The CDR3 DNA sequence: TGTGCCAGCAGCTTAAGTCGAACACACGAGCAGTACTTC. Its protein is CASSLSRTHEQYF.

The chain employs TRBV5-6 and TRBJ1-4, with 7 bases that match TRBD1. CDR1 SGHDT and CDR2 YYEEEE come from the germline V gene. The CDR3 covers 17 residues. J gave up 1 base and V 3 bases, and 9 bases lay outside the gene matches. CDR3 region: CASSSDRAGITNEKLFF. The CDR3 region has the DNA TGTGCCAGCAGCTCAGACAGGGCAGGGATAACTAATGAAAAACTGTTTTTT. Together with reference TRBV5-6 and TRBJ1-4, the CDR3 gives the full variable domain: DAGVTQSPTHLIKTRGQQVTLRCSPKSGHDTVSWYQQALGQGPQFIFQYYEEEERQRGNFPDRFSGHQFPNYSSELNVNALLLGDSALYLCASSSDRAGITNEKLFFGSGTQLSVL.

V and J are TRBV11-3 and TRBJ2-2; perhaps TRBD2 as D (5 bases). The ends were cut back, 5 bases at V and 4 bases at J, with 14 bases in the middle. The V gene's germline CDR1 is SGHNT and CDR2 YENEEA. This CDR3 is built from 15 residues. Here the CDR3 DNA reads TGTGCCAGCAGCCTACCAATCGGAGGCACCGGGGAGCTGTTTTTT. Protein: CASSLPIGGTGELFF.

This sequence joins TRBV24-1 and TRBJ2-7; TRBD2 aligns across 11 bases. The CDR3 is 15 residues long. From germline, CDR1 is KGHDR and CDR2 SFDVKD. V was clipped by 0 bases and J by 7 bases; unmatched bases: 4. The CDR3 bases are TGTGCCACCAGTGATTTGACTAGCGGGAGAGAAGAGCAGTACTTC. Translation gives CATSDLTSGREEQYF.

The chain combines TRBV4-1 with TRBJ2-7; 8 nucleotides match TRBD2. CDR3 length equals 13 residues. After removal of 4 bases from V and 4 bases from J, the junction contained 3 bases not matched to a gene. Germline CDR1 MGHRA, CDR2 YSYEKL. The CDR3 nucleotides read TGCGCCAGCAGCCCAGGACTAGCATACGAGCAGTACTTC. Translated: CASSPGLAYEQYF.